The 15 T cell receptor beta chains below all came from one sample that was sequenced in a study of shared clonotypes between healthy human individuals. Assay used: immunoSEQ multiplex PCR; TCRdb lists only in-frame clones, some missing. Seen here are 1,400,000 or so clones, less than 99% observed once, and the top ten hold around 0.38%. The sample consisted of naive CD4+ T cells sorted from blood. Subset described: CD45RA+ positively selected. The receptor source for this set is a man in his thirties or forties in good health.

V usage is TRBV28 and J usage is TRBJ2-7; 7 bases align to TRBD1. This CDR3 spans 11 amino acids. Germline assignment: CDR1 MDHEN and CDR2 SYDVKM. Trimming removed 5 bases from V and 9 bases from J; junction bases left unmatched: 4. The chain's CDR3 is CASSPQGRQYF. The CDR3 DNA sequence: TGTGCCAGCAGTCCACAGGGGAGGCAGTACTTC.

The V and J genes are TRBV4-1 and TRBJ2-7; 10 bases fit TRBD2. J was trimmed by 3 bases and V by 5 bases; bases with no gene match: 10. The CDR3 totals 16 residues. Looked up from germline, CDR1 is MGHRA and CDR2 is YSYEKL. CDR3 nucleotide sequence: TGCGCCAGCAGCGAGAGCAGCGGGAGGGCCTTCTACGAGCAGTACTTC. Translated, it gives CASSESSGRAFYEQYF.

The V and J genes are TRBV28 and TRBJ1-5; tentatively, D is TRBD1 (5 bases). The germline CDR1 and CDR2 sequences are MDHEN and SYDVKM. The CDR3 totals 14 residues. V lost 6 bases and J lost 5, with 14 bases in between. The CDR3, as DNA: TGTGCCAGCAGGCCCTTAGGGGCGTATCAGCCCCAGCATTTT. It specifies CASRPLGAYQPQHF.

The chain recombines TRBV6-1 with TRBJ2-7; D gene uncertain. In germline, CDR1 is MNHNS, CDR2 SASEGT. This CDR3 contains 14 residues. V lost 4 bases and J lost 0, with 10 bases in between. CDR3 in DNA: TGTGCCAGCAGTGTAGAGCCTAGCTCCTACGAGCAGTACTTC. Encoded protein: CASSVEPSSYEQYF.

The chain uses TRBV6-5 and TRBJ1-5; D is unresolved. This CDR3 comprises 14 residues. Germline lookup yields CDR1 MNHEY and CDR2 SVGAGI. V was shortened by 2 bases and J by 5 bases, with 10 bases between the two germline ends. CDR3 nucleotides: TGTGCCAGCAGTTACGGCGCGGGCGATCAGCCCCAGCATTTT. It translates to CASSYGAGDQPQHF.

This chain joins TRBV5-1 and TRBJ1-4; D is possibly TRBD1 (6 bases). The CDR3 covers 15 residues. The germline V gene encodes CDR1 SGHRS and CDR2 YFSETQ. V was cut by 1 base and J by 3 bases, with 10 bases left in between. The CDR3, as DNA: TGCGCCAGCAGCTTGCGCAGGGGAGCTAATGAAAAACTGTTTTTT. Its protein product is CASSLRRGANEKLFF.

This clone was observed a single time. The chain recombines TRBV9 with TRBJ2-1, with TRBD2 identical over 7 bases. The trim removed 4 bases at V and 4 bases at J, leaving 11 bases unmatched. The CDR3 extends over 16 amino acids. In germline, CDR1 is SGDLS, CDR2 YYNGEE. CDR3 coding DNA: TGTGCCAGCAGCCCCTTGACTAGCCCCCTTTACAATGAGCAGTTCTTC. Translating gives CASSPLTSPLYNEQFF.

The chain uses TRBV7-9 and TRBJ2-3, with D unresolved. The CDR3 is made up of 14 amino acids. V gave up 2 bases and J gave up 2 bases, with 8 bases separating them. Per germline, CDR1 SEHNR and CDR2 FQNEAQ (reference sequence). CDR3 amino acids: CASSLFSPTDTQYF. CDR3 nucleotide sequence: TGTGCCAGCAGCTTATTTAGCCCCACAGATACGCAGTATTTT.

The chain joins TRBV23-1 to TRBJ2-7; tentatively, D is TRBD2 (6 bases). TRBV23-1 is known as an ORF, though its function is uncertain. V lost 3 bases and J 5 bases, leaving 11 bases between the germline ends. The CDR3 covers 13 residues. In DNA, the CDR3 is TGCGCCAGCAGTCAGGGGGGATACAACGAGCAGTACTTC. This encodes CASSQGGYNEQYF.

The rearrangement joins TRBV6-1 to TRBJ2-2; D remains unclear. Between the trimmed V and J ends, which lost 0 bases and 9 bases, there was a span of 5 bases. This CDR3 contains 12 residues. Germline CDR1 MNHNS, CDR2 SASEGT. The CDR3 region is CASSEALRELFF. The CDR3 coding sequence is TGTGCCAGCAGTGAAGCGCTAAGGGAGCTGTTTTTT.

DNA of the CDR3: TGTGCCAGCAGCGCCGCAGCGGGAGGGCCGTTTGAGCAGTACTTC. The encoded protein is CASSAAAGGPFEQYF. The chain uses TRBV5-6 and TRBJ2-7; 10 nucleotides line up with TRBD2. This CDR3 is 15 amino acids long. Trimming at V came to 4 bases and at J to 7 bases, leaving 11 bases not matched to a gene. Germline-derived CDR1 and CDR2 are SGHDT and YYEEEE. Complete variable domain (other parts from reference TRBV5-6 and TRBJ2-7): DAGVTQSPTHLIKTRGQQVTLRCSPKSGHDTVSWYQQALGQGPQFIFQYYEEEERQRGNFPDRFSGHQFPNYSSELNVNALLLGDSALYLCASSAAAGGPFEQYFGPGTRLTVT.

The chain uses TRBV5-5 and TRBJ1-2, with D unclear. Trimming stripped 4 bases from V and 0 bases from J, with 10 bases between. The CDR3 runs to 14 residues. Germline V gene data show CDR1 as SGHKS and CDR2 as YYEKEE (reference sequence). Written as DNA, the CDR3 is TGTGCCAGCAGCCCCACAGCAGCTAACTATGGCTACACCTTC. This gives the protein CASSPTAANYGYTF.

About this clone itself: Different DNA sequences within this sample yield the same CDR3. This chain links TRBV5-1 with TRBJ2-3; D unresolved. Trimming pared 0 bases from V and 3 bases from J, leaving 8 bases between. This CDR3 contains 14 residues. CDR1 is SGHRS, CDR2 YFSETQ, per germline. The CDR3 nucleotides read TGCGCCAGCAGCTTGGCCGGAAATACAGATACGCAGTATTTT. This codes for CASSLAGNTDTQYF.

This sequence joins TRBV5-1 and TRBJ2-3; no clear D gene. The V end was cut by 1 base, the J end by 3 bases, with 9 bases between. Germline CDR1 SGHRS, CDR2 YFSETQ. This CDR3 spans 14 amino acids. The CDR3 loop reads CASSLSQQTDTQYF. The CDR3 DNA reads TGCGCCAGCAGCTTGTCTCAGCAGACAGATACGCAGTATTTT.

The CDR3 loop reads CASSPRLAYEQYF. The CDR3 region has the DNA TGTGCCAGCAGCCCCAGACTAGCTTACGAGCAGTACTTC. The rearrangement joins TRBV7-8 to TRBJ2-7, with 7 bases aligning to TRBD2. CDR1 is SGHVS and CDR2 is FQNEAQ in the germline V gene. Unmatched junction bases numbered 5, after V lost 5 bases and J lost 4 bases. This CDR3 has 13 residues.